The T cell receptor beta chain described here comes from a study of human T cells and chemical hapten exposure. Time point: pre-sensitization, week 0. Treatment denoted: therapeutic diphenylcyclopropenone sensitization with weekly scalp DPC. Study observations and caveats: TCRs exceeding a frequency of 1 in 1000 stayed unchanged under DPC sensitization.

As concerns this clonotype: The target antigen is unknown.

From the RACE reads, TCRdb called clonotypes with MiXCR, one entry per CDR3 protein. The table records fewer than 150,000 distinct CDR3 sequences, around an eighth of them present only once. The starting material was whole blood, obtained in connection with sensitization to the hapten diphenylcyclopropenone (DPC). This sequence was found in a woman aged 18-29 years with alopecia areata. Some clones in this sample may be carry-over from other donors' samples.

CDR3 amino acids: CASSSHRLDTQYF. The CDR3 coding sequence is TGTGCCAGCAGCTCTCACCGTTTGGATACGCAGTATTTT. The chain combines TRBV7-2 with TRBJ2-3; D is unclear. The CDR3 length is 13 residues. The V and J ends lost 4 bases and 6 bases respectively, with 11 bases between them. Germline V CDR1 and CDR2: SGHTA, FQGNSA.